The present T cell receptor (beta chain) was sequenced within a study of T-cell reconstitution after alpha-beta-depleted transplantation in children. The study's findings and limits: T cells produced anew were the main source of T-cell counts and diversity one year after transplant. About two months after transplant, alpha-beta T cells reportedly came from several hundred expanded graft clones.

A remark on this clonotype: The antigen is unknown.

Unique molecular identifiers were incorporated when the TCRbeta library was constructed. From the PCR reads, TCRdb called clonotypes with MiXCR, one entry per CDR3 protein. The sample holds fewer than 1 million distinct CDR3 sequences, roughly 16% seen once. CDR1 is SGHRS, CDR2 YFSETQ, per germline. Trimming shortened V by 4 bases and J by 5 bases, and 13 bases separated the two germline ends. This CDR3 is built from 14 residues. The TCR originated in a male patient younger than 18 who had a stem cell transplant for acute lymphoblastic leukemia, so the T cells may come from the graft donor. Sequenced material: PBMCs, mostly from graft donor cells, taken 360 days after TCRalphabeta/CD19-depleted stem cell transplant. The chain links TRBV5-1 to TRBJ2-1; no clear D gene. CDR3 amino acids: CASSPDGSNNEQFF. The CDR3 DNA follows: TGCGCCAGCAGCCCGGACGGTTCCAACAATGAGCAGTTCTTC.